A single sample is the source of the 32 T cell receptor beta chains below, sequenced in a study of T cells in Graves' hyperthyroidism and ophthalmopathy. TCR beta CDR3 regions were amplified from RNA transcripts. HTBI primers drove first-round RT-PCR of the TCR CDR3. TCRdb processed the multiplex PCR reads anew with MiXCR; each CDR3 protein has one entry. The data contain around 340,000 distinct CDR3 sequences, about a sixth of them seen just once; the ten biggest clones take up roughly a sixth. The sequenced sample was blood. All receptors derive from a woman in her forties with Graves' ophthalmopathy.

This clonotype was observed many times. The chain links TRBV5-1 to TRBJ2-7; TRBD1 agrees at 9 bases. Germline assignment: CDR1 SGHRS and CDR2 YFSETQ. The CDR3 runs 14 residues. With V trimmed by 1 base and J by 6 bases, 5 bases remained unmatched. The CDR3 nucleotides read TGCGCCAGCAGCTTGACGGGACAGGGCTTCGAGCAGTACTTC. This translates into CASSLTGQGFEQYF.

This clonotype was detected many times. The chain employs TRBV5-8 and TRBJ2-5; unclear D gene. Trimming took 1 base from V and 2 from J, leaving 9 bases between them. Looked up from germline, CDR1 is SGHTS and CDR2 is YDEGEE. CDR3 length: 14 amino acids. The CDR3 spells CASSLNVRQETQYF. CDR3 nucleotide sequence: TGTGCCAGCAGCTTGAATGTCAGGCAAGAGACCCAGTACTTC.

This clonotype showed up many times. CDR3 amino acids: CASSLGPGTMNTGELFF. CDR3 coding DNA: TGTGCCAGCAGCTTAGGCCCCGGGACCATGAACACCGGGGAGCTGTTTTTT. The chain couples TRBV11-2 to TRBJ2-2; either TRBD1 or TRBD2 may fit D (5 bases each). The CDR3 covers 17 residues. CDR1 and CDR2 (germline): SGHAT, FQNNGV. The germline V and J ends were trimmed by 1 base and 1 base, with 13 bases remaining between them.

This clonotype was picked up many times. The chain is built from TRBV7-9 and TRBJ2-4, with 7 bases lining up with TRBD1. Germline CDR1 and CDR2: SEHNR and FQNEAQ (reference sequence). V was clipped by 5 bases and J by 8 bases; unmatched bases: 12. CDR3 size: 15 residues. The CDR3 region is CASSKNRGMLDIQYF. The CDR3 DNA reads as TGTGCCAGCAGCAAAAACAGGGGAATGTTGGACATTCAGTACTTC.

This clonotype appeared many times. The chain combines TRBV19 with TRBJ2-2; D ambiguous. The V gene lost 3 bases and the J gene lost 3 bases, with 5 bases spanning the gap. The CDR3 consists of 13 residues. Germline CDR1 is LNHDA and CDR2 is SQIVND (reference sequence). CDR3 bases: TGTGCCAGTAGTATCCGGTACACCGGGGAGCTGTTTTTT. Encoded protein: CASSIRYTGELFF.

This clonotype has at least ten counts. This chain's CDR3 is CASSYAQGADTGELFF. In nucleotides, the CDR3 is TGTGCCAGCAGTTACGCACAGGGGGCCGACACCGGGGAGCTGTTTTTT. The gene calls are TRBV6-5 and TRBJ2-2; 9 bases align to TRBD1. The CDR3 is 16 amino acids. The trim removed 2 bases at V and 3 bases at J, leaving 4 bases unmatched. The germline CDR1 and CDR2 sequences are MNHEY and SVGAGI.

This clonotype was found many times. The chain joins TRBV30 to TRBJ1-2; D is uncertain. Germline-derived CDR1 and CDR2 are GTSNPN and SVGIG (reference sequence). CDR3 size: 11 residues. V lost 3 bases and J lost 2, with 4 bases in between. CDR3 in DNA: TGTGCCTGGAGCGCCAACTATGGCTACACCTTC. This sequence encodes CAWSANYGYTF.

In this sample, this clonotype turned up many times. The chain uses TRBV7-9 and TRBJ1-1; no reliable D call. There are 15 residues in the CDR3. The V gene's germline CDR1 is SEHNR and CDR2 FQNEAQ (reference sequence). V gave up 5 bases and J gave up 0 bases, with 13 bases separating them. DNA for the CDR3: TGTGCCAGCAGCCCCCTTGCGGGAATGAACACTGAAGCTTTCTTT. Translation: CASSPLAGMNTEAFF. Looking up the rest from reference TRBV7-9 and TRBJ1-1 gives the full variable domain: DTGVSQNPRHKITKRGQNVTFRCDPISEHNRLYWYRQTLGQGPEFLTYFQNEAQLEKSRLLSDRFSAERPKGSFSTLEIQRTEQGDSAMYLCASSPLAGMNTEAFFGQGTRLTVV.

This clonotype was seen many times. This rearrangement joins TRBV20-1 to TRBJ2-5, with D possibly TRBD2 on 6 matching bases. The germline CDR1 and CDR2 sequences are DFQATT and SNEGSKA (reference sequence). Trimming cost V 4 bases and J 4 bases, with 19 bases left between them. The CDR3 is 15 amino acids. DNA for the CDR3: TGCAGTGCTATTCCCATTGGCAGCGGGCGAGAGACCCAGTACTTC. Its translation: CSAIPIGSGRETQYF.

This clonotype was detected many times. V and J are TRBV14 and TRBJ2-5; D is uncertain. V gave up 4 bases and J gave up 0 bases, with 21 bases separating them. There are 18 residues in the CDR3. The germline gives CDR1 SGHDN, CDR2 FVKESK. In DNA form, the CDR3 reads TGTGCCAGCAGCCCCCAACGTACGCAGGTCCTGTACCAAGAGACCCAGTACTTC. Translated, it gives CASSPQRTQVLYQETQYF.

This clonotype was observed at least ten times. A junction boundary mismatches the germline segment, possibly from a read error. The chain carries TRBV6-2 or TRBV6-3 and TRBJ2-7, with D perhaps given as TRBD1 or TRBD2 (5 bases each). This CDR3 has 14 residues. The germline gives CDR1 MNHEY, CDR2 SVGEGT. The CDR3: CAGSSGATAYEQYF. CDR3 DNA sequence: TGTGCCGGCAGTTCCGGGGCCACGGCCTACGAGCAGTACTTC.

The chain uses TRBV19 and TRBJ1-1; TRBD1 matches at 10 bases. Germline CDR1 and CDR2: LNHDA and SQIVND (reference sequence). V lost 7 bases, J lost 10 bases, and 24 bases stayed unmatched. This CDR3 comprises 18 residues. The CDR3 protein is CASTPPGVGQGRAEGAFF. The DNA for the CDR3 is TGTGCCAGTACCCCCCCCGGGGTGGGACAGGGGCGAGCAGAGGGAGCTTTCTTT.

This clonotype has at least ten counts. This could be a read error, since a much larger clone is one nucleotide away. The rearrangement joins TRBV27 to TRBJ1-2; TRBD1 is a possible D gene (5 bases). Germline CDR1 reads MNHEY; CDR2 reads SMNVEV (reference sequence). V lost 4 bases to trimming and J lost 4 bases, with 7 bases between them. There are 12 residues in the CDR3. The CDR3 DNA follows: TGTGCCAGCAGTTCCGGGGGCTATGGCTACACCTTC. As protein: CASSSGGYGYTF.

This clonotype came up many times. This chain connects TRBV7-2 to TRBJ1-1; no clear D gene. Germline V gene lookup returns CDR1 SGHTA and CDR2 FQGNSA. V lost 4 bases and J 3 bases, leaving 15 bases between the germline ends. The CDR3 runs 15 residues. The CDR3 spells CASSSIPGRHTEAFF. The DNA for the CDR3 is TGTGCCAGCAGCTCCATACCCGGAAGGCACACTGAAGCTTTCTTT. The full variable domain, its missing parts supplied by reference TRBV7-2 and TRBJ1-1, is GAGVSQSPSNKVTEKGKDVELRCDPISGHTALYWYRQSLGQGLEFLIYFQGNSAPDKSGLPSDRFSAERTGGSVSTLTIQRTQQEDSAVYLCASSSIPGRHTEAFFGQGTRLTVV.

This clonotype was recorded at least ten times. The chain links TRBV11-2 to TRBJ2-3, with no clear D. Germline CDR1 is SGHAT and CDR2 is FQNNGV. The CDR3 contains 14 residues. Trimming removed 5 bases from V and 8 bases from J, with 17 bases in between. The CDR3: CASSPRHLFGTQYF. The CDR3 DNA is TGTGCCAGCAGCCCCCGCCACCTATTCGGTACGCAGTATTTT.

This clonotype was picked up many times. The J gene is TRBJ1-5, the V gene TRBV12-3 or TRBV12-4; 9 bases match TRBD1. The CDR3 spans 14 residues. V gave up 6 bases and J gave up 4 bases; unmatched junction bases: 4. CDR3 sequence (DNA): TGTGCCAGCAGGGTGGGACAGGGAAATCAGCCCCAGCATTTT. Translation gives CASRVGQGNQPQHF.

This clonotype occurred many times. This chain joins TRBV5-1 and TRBJ1-1, with a tentative D call TRBD1 (6 bases). The CDR3 runs to 16 residues. Trimming took off 4 bases at V and 7 bases at J, with 23 bases between the two ends. Germline-derived CDR1 and CDR2 are SGHRS and YFSETQ. In DNA, the CDR3 is TGCGCCAGCAGCGGAGGGGGGACTAGAGGGACGGATGAAGCTTTCTTT. Translating gives CASSGGGTRGTDEAFF.

This clonotype was observed at least ten times. This chain links TRBV30 with TRBJ2-7; 9 bases fit TRBD1. The CDR3 is made up of 11 amino acids. Germline CDR1 and CDR2: GTSNPN and SVGIG (reference sequence). With 7 bases clipped from V and 4 bases from J, the junction kept 2 bases outside the gene matches. In nucleotides, the CDR3 is TGTGCCTTTGACAGGGGGTACGAGCAGTACTTC. Its protein is CAFDRGYEQYF.

This clonotype appeared many times. The chain carries TRBV27 and TRBJ2-3; 7 bases map to TRBD2. This CDR3 has 17 residues. The ends lost 4 bases at V and 5 bases at J; junction bases unmatched: 15. CDR1 is MNHEY, CDR2 SMNVEV, per germline (reference sequence). The CDR3 sequence: CASSYLDWAGAIDTQYF. As DNA, the CDR3 is TGTGCCAGCAGTTATCTCGACTGGGCGGGAGCCATAGATACGCAGTATTTT.

There are many counts of this clonotype. The rearrangement links TRBV29-1 to TRBJ1-2; weak D call: TRBD1 (5 bases). Germline lookup yields CDR1 SQVTM and CDR2 ANQGSEA. This CDR3 is 13 amino acids long. V gave up 4 bases and J gave up 8 bases, with 17 bases separating them. This chain's CDR3 is CSVGGGVGLGYTF. DNA of the CDR3: TGCAGCGTTGGCGGGGGAGTAGGTCTAGGCTACACCTTC.

This clonotype has ten or more counts. The gene calls are TRBV29-1 and TRBJ2-7; 11 nucleotides match TRBD2. Germline values: CDR1 SQVTM, CDR2 ANQGSEA. Losses at the gene ends were 2 bases for V and 2 bases for J; bases not matched to a gene: 5. This CDR3 region has 15 residues. This CDR3 is CSVENGTSGTYEQYF. The CDR3 DNA sequence: TGCAGCGTTGAAAATGGGACTAGCGGTACCTACGAGCAGTACTTC.

Ten or more counts support this clonotype. The CDR3 DNA sequence: TGTGCCAGCAGTTACTCGAGTAGGGGGAACACTGAAGCTTTCTTT. Protein product: CASSYSSRGNTEAFF. The rearrangement uses TRBV6-2 or TRBV6-3 and TRBJ1-1; perhaps TRBD1 as D (5 bases). There are 15 residues in the CDR3. Germline CDR1 and CDR2: MNHEY and SVGEGT. V was shortened by 0 bases and J by 1 base, with 9 bases between the two germline ends.

CDR3 bases: TGTGCCAGCAGCTCAAGCGGGGCCCCCTACGAGCAGTACTTC. This translates into CASSSSGAPYEQYF. V is TRBV11-2 and J is TRBJ2-7, with 7 bases that match TRBD2. Germline CDR1 SGHAT, CDR2 FQNNGV. The CDR3 extends over 14 amino acids. Trimming at V came to 4 bases and at J to 2 bases, leaving 5 bases not matched to a gene.

Many counts were recorded for this clonotype. The chain couples TRBV28 to TRBJ2-7, with 8 bases aligning to TRBD1. V lost 6 bases, J lost 4 bases, and 11 bases stayed unmatched. Germline CDR1 and CDR2: MDHEN and SYDVKM. This CDR3 region has 15 residues. The CDR3 loop is CASSLYRQGAYEQYF. CDR3 DNA: TGTGCCAGCAGCCTCTATAGGCAGGGGGCTTACGAGCAGTACTTC. The complete variable domain, with remaining parts taken from reference TRBV28 and TRBJ2-7, reads DVKVTQSSRYLVKRTGEKVFLECVQDMDHENMFWYRQDPGLGLRLIYFSYDVKMKEKGDIPEGYSVSREKKERFSLILESASTNQTSMYLCASSLYRQGAYEQYFGPGTRLTVT.

This clonotype was detected ten times or more. This chain connects TRBV5-1 to TRBJ1-1; no clear D gene. V was trimmed by 0 bases and J by 2 bases, leaving 11 bases between them. The CDR3 spans 15 residues. Per the germline V gene, CDR1 is SGHRS and CDR2 is YFSETQ. CDR3 nucleotide sequence: TGCGCCAGCAGCTTGGTGCGGGGAGCCAACACTGAAGCTTTCTTT. This gives the protein CASSLVRGANTEAFF.

This clonotype was seen repeatedly, ten times or more. V usage is TRBV19 and J usage is TRBJ1-1; no definite D call. Trimming removed 9 bases at V and 1 base at J, with 12 bases between. The germline V gene has CDR1 LNHDA and CDR2 SQIVND (reference sequence). The CDR3 sequence is 13 residues long. CDR3 sequence: CASIRRGNTEAFF. CDR3 bases: TGTGCCAGCATCCGACGGGGGAACACTGAAGCTTTCTTT.

This clonotype was observed many times. The V call is TRBV28, the J call TRBJ1-2; TRBD1 agrees at 7 bases. Germline CDR1 and CDR2: MDHEN and SYDVKM. CDR3 size: 13 residues. Trimming cost V 6 bases and J 8 bases; bases outside gene matches: 9. CDR3 sequence (DNA): TGTGCCAGCAGCCCGAGGGGGCGCAGGGGCTACACCTTC. The encoded protein is CASSPRGRRGYTF.

This clonotype was seen repeatedly, ten times or more. DNA for the CDR3: TGTGCCACCAGTGACCACGGTATCTTCGAGACCCAGTACTTC. As protein: CATSDHGIFETQYF. The V call is TRBV24-1, the J call TRBJ2-5; D gene unclear. The CDR3 has 14 amino acids. Trimming cost V 4 bases and J 5 bases, with 13 bases left between them. CDR1 is KGHDR, CDR2 SFDVKD, per germline.

The sample holds many counts of this clonotype. This chain connects TRBV19 to TRBJ1-3; D not certain. Trimming removed 1 base at V and 0 bases at J, with 13 bases between. The length of the CDR3 is 17 residues. CDR1 and CDR2 (germline): LNHDA, SQIVND (reference sequence). CDR3 sequence: CASSIGEGSYSGNTIYF. CDR3 nucleotide sequence: TGTGCCAGTAGTATAGGGGAGGGTAGTTACTCTGGAAACACCATATATTTT.

The chain couples TRBV30 to TRBJ1-1, with D tentatively TRBD1 (6 bases). The germline gives CDR1 GTSNPN, CDR2 SVGIG (reference sequence). V was pared by 3 bases and J by 1 base, with 9 bases between. The CDR3 spans 13 residues. DNA for the CDR3: TGTGCCTGGAGGGACAGAAAGAACACTGAAGCTTTCTTT. It encodes CAWRDRKNTEAFF. Full variable domain (outside the CDR3, taken from reference TRBV30 and TRBJ1-1): SQTIHQWPATLVQPVGSPLSLECTVEGTSNPNLYWYRQAAGRGLQLLFYSVGIGQISSEVPQNLSASRPQDRQFILSSKKLLLSDSGFYLCAWRDRKNTEAFFGQGTRLTVV.

This sequence joins TRBV5-1 and TRBJ1-2, with 7 bases matching TRBD1. V shed 0 bases, J shed 6 bases, and the junction held 5 bases outside the gene matches. Germline V gene sequence: CDR1 SGHRS, CDR2 YFSETQ. This CDR3 comprises 14 residues. CDR3 region: CASSLATGDDGYTF. CDR3 in DNA: TGCGCCAGCAGCTTGGCCACAGGGGACGATGGCTACACCTTC. Based on the CDR3 plus reference TRBV5-1 and TRBJ1-2, the full variable domain is KAGVTQTPRYLIKTRGQQVTLSCSPISGHRSVSWYQQTPGQGLQFLFEYFSETQRNKGNFPGRFSGRQFSNSRSEMNVSTLELGDSALYLCASSLATGDDGYTFGSGTRLTVV.

This clonotype was seen at least ten times. The V and J genes are TRBV11-2 and TRBJ2-7, with 8 bases identical to TRBD1. Trimming removed 5 bases from V and 4 bases from J; junction bases left unmatched: 10. CDR3 length: 15 residues. Germline CDR1 SGHAT, CDR2 FQNNGV. CDR3 loop: CASSLNSQGAYEQYF. The CDR3 region has the DNA TGTGCCAGCAGCCTAAACTCTCAGGGGGCTTACGAGCAGTACTTC.